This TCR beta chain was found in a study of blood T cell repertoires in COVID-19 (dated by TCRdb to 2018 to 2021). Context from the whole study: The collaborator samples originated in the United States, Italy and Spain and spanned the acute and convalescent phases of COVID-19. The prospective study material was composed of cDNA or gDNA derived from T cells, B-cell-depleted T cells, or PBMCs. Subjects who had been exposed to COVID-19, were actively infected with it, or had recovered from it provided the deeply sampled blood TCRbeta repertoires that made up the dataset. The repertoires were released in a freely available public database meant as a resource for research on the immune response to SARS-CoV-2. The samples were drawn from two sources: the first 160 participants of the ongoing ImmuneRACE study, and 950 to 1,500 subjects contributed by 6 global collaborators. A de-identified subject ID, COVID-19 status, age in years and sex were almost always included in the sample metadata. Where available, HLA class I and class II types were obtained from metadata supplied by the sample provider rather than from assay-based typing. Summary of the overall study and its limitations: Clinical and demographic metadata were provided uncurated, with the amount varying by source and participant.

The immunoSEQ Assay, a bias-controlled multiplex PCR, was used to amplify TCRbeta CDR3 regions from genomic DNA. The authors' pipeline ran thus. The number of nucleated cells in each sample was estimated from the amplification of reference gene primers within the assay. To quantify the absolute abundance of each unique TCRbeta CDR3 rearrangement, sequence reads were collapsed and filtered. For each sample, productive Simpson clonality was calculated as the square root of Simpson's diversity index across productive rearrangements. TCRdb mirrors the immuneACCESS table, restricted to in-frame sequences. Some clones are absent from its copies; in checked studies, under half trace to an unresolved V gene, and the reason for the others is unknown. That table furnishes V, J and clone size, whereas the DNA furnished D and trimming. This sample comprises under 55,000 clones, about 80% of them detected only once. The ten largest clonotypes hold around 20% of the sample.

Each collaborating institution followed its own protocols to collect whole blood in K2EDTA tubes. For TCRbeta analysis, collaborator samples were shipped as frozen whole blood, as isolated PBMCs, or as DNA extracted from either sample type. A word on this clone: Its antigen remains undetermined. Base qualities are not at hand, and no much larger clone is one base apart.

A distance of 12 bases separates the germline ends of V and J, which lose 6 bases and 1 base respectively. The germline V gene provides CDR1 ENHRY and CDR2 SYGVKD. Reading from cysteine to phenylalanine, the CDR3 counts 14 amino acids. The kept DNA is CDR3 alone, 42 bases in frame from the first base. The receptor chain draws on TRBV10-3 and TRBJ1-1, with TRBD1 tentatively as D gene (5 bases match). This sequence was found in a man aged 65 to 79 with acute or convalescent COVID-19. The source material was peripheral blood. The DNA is TGTGCCATCAGCGTGCTCGACAGGAACACTGAAGCTTTCTTT. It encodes CAISVLDRNTEAFF.